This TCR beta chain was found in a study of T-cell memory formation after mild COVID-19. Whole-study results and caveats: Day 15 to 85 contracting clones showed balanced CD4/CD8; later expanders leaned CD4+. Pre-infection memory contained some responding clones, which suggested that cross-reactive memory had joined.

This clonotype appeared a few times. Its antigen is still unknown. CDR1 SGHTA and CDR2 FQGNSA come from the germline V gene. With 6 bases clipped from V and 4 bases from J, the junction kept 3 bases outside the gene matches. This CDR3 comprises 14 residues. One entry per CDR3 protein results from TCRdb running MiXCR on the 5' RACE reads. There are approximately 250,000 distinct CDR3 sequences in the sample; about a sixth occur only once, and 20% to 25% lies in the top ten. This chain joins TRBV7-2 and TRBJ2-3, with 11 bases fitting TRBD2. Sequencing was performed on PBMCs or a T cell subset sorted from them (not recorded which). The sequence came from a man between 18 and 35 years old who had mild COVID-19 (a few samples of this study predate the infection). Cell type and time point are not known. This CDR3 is CASSTSGGPDTQYF. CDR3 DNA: TGTGCCAGCAGTACTAGCGGGGGCCCAGATACGCAGTATTTT.